This T cell receptor beta chain originates from a study of blood T cell repertoires in COVID-19. About the research overall: The origin of the acute and convalescent COVID-19 samples was the United States, Italy and Spain. T cells, B-cell-depleted T cells, or PBMCs provided the cDNA or gDNA that served as material.

V lost 2 bases to trimming and J lost 7 bases, with 18 bases between them. The CDR3 has 17 residues. Germline CDR1 reads SNHLY; CDR2 reads FYNNEI. In the original workflow: Amplification from reference gene primers served as the basis for estimated nucleated cell counts. TCRdb keeps only in-frame clones here, not all; method: immunoSEQ multiplex PCR. V and J calls and clone size follow that table, whereas D and trimming were derived from the DNA. The profile shows more than 100,000 clones, 81% of them singletons. The sample consisted of peripheral blood. The chain employs TRBV2 and TRBJ1-6, with a weak D call TRBD1 (5 bases). This TCR derives from a woman aged 60-75 years with active or convalescent COVID-19. The CDR3 DNA reads as TGTGCCAGCAGTGAATCGGGCAGGGTCGGTCGGAATTCACCCCTCCACTTT. Encoded protein: CASSESGRVGRNSPLHF. Using reference TRBV2 and TRBJ1-6 for the parts outside the CDR3, the full variable domain is EPEVTQTPSHQVTQMGQEVILRCVPISNHLYFYWYRQILGQKVEFLVSFYNNEISEKSEIFDDQFSVERPDGSNFTLKIRSTKLEDSAMYFCASSESGRVGRNSPLHFGNGTRLTVT.